This T cell receptor beta chain is drawn from a study of cytomegalovirus exposure and HLA in healthy donors. Repertoires were generated with immunoSEQ multiplex PCR, while TCRdb's copy carries only in-frame clones and drops some. The table has fewer than 300,000 clones, roughly 88% seen once. The trim removed 6 bases at V and 4 bases at J, leaving 2 bases unmatched. The CDR3 extends over 13 amino acids. The germline V gene has CDR1 SNHLY and CDR2 FYNNEI. Sequencing input: PBMCs. This clonotype was obtained from a woman younger than 30 in good health and CMV-seronegative. This rearrangement joins TRBV2 to TRBJ2-1, with 8 bases fitting TRBD1. The CDR3 DNA follows: TGTGCCAGCAGGGACAGGGCTTACAATGAGCAGTTCTTC. This encodes CASRDRAYNEQFF.